What follows describes a single T cell receptor (beta chain). Its antigen is still unknown. The sample belongs to a study of T-cell memory formation after mild COVID-19. Study background: TCR clusters were mostly donor specific.

Study-wide findings and caveats: Later expanders leaned toward CD4+, whereas clones contracting from day 15 to 85 were balanced CD4/CD8. There were some responding clones in pre-infection memory, which suggested that cross-reactive memory had joined. Among contracting clones, CD4+ were mainly CM/EM and CD8+ enriched in EMRA.

TCRdb analysed the 5' RACE reads with MiXCR anew, one entry per CDR3 protein. The table includes 550,000 to 700,000 distinct CDR3 sequences, 17% detected once. This receptor was identified in an adult woman who had mild COVID-19 (a few samples of this study predate the infection). Cell type and time point are not known. The material sequenced was PBMCs or a T cell subset sorted from them (not recorded which).

CDR3 amino acids: CASSERDINYGYTF. For the CDR3, the DNA is TGTGCCAGCAGTGAAAGGGACATTAACTATGGCTACACCTTC. The chain recombines TRBV6-1 with TRBJ1-2; D might be TRBD1 (6 bases). V lost 2 bases, J lost 1 base, and 8 bases lay in between. Germline CDR1 and CDR2: MNHNS and SASEGT. CDR3 length equals 14 residues.